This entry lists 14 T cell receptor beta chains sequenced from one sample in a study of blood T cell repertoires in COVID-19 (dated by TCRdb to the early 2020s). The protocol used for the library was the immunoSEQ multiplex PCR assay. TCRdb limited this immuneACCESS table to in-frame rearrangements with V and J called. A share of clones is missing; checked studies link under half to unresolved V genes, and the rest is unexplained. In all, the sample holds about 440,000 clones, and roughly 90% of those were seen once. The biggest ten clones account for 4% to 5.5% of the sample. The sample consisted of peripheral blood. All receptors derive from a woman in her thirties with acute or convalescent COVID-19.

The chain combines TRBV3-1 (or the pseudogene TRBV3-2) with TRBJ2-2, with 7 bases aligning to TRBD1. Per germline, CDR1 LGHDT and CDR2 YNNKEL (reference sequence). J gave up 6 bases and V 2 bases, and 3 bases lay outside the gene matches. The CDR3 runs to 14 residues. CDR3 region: CASSQQQGSGELFF. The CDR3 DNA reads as TGTGCCAGCAGCCAACAACAGGGGTCCGGGGAGCTGTTTTTT.

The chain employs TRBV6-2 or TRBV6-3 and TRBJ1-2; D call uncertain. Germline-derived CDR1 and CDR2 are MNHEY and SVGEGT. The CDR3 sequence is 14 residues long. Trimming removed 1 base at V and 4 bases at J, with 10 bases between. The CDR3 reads CASSYFPRIYGYTF. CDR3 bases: TGTGCCAGCAGTTACTTCCCGAGGATCTATGGCTACACCTTC.

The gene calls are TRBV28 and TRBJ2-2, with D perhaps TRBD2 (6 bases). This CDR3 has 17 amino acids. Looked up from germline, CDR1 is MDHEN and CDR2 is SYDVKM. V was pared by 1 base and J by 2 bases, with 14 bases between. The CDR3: CASSLYTRGANTGELFF. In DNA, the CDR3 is TGTGCCAGCAGTTTATATACACGCGGGGCTAACACCGGGGAGCTGTTTTTT. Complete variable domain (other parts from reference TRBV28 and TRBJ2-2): DVKVTQSSRYLVKRTGEKVFLECVQDMDHENMFWYRQDPGLGLRLIYFSYDVKMKEKGDIPEGYSVSREKKERFSLILESASTNQTSMYLCASSLYTRGANTGELFFGEGSRLTVL.

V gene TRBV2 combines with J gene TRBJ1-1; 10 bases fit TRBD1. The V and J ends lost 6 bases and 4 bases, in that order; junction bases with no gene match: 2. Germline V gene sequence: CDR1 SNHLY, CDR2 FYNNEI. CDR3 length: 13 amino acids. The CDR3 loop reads CASRGQGITEAFF. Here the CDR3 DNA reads TGTGCCAGCAGGGGACAGGGGATCACTGAAGCTTTCTTT. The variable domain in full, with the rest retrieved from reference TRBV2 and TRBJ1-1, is EPEVTQTPSHQVTQMGQEVILRCVPISNHLYFYWYRQILGQKVEFLVSFYNNEISEKSEIFDDQFSVERPDGSNFTLKIRSTKLEDSAMYFCASRGQGITEAFFGQGTRLTVV.

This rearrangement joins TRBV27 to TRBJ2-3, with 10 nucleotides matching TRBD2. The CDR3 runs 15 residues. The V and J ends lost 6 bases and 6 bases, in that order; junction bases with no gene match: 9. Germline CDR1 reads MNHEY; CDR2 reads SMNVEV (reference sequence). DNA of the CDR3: TGTGCCAGCAGGGTTAGCGGGGGGCGAGGGGATACGCAGTATTTT. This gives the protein CASRVSGGRGDTQYF.

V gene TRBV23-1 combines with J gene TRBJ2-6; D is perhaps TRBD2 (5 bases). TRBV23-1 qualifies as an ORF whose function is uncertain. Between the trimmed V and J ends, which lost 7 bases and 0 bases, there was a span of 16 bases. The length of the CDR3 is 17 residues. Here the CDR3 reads CASIRGIKFSGANVLTF. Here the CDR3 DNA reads TGCGCCAGCATACGGGGTATAAAATTCTCTGGGGCCAACGTCCTGACTTTC.

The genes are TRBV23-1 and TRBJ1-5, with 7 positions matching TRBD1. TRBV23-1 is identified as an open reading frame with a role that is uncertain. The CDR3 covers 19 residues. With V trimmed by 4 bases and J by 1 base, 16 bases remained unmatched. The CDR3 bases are TGCGCCAGCAGTCCCCCATGTGACAGGGCCAGGGGGAGCAATCAGCCCCAGCATTTT. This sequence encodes CASSPPCDRARGSNQPQHF.

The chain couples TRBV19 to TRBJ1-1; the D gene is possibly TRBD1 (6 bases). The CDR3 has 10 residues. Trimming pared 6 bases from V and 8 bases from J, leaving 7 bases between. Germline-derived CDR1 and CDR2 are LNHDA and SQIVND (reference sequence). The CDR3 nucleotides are TGTGCCAGTAGCCAGGGGGAAGCTTTCTTT. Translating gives CASSQGEAFF.

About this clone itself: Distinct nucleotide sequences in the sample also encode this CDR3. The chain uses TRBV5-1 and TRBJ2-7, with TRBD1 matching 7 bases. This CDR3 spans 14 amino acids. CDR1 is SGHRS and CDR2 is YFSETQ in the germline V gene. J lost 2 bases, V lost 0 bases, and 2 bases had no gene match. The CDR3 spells CASSLEGAPYEQYF. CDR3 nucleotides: TGCGCCAGCAGCTTGGAGGGGGCTCCCTACGAGCAGTACTTC. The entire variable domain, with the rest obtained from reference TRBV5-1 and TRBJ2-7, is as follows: KAGVTQTPRYLIKTRGQQVTLSCSPISGHRSVSWYQQTPGQGLQFLFEYFSETQRNKGNFPGRFSGRQFSNSRSEMNVSTLELGDSALYLCASSLEGAPYEQYFGPGTRLTVT.

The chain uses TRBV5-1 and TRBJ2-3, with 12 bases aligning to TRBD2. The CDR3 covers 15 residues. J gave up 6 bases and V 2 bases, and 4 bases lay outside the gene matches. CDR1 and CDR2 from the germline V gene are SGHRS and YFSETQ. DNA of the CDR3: TGCGCCAGCAGCTTCCTAGCGGGGGGGCCCGATACGCAGTATTTT. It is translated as CASSFLAGGPDTQYF.

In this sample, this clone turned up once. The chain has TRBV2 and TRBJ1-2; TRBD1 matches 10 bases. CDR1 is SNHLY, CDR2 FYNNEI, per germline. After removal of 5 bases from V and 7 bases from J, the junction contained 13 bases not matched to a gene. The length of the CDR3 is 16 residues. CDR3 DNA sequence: TGTGCCAGCAGTTTAACCTTGACAGGGGGCGCGAGTGGCTACACCTTC. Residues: CASSLTLTGGASGYTF.

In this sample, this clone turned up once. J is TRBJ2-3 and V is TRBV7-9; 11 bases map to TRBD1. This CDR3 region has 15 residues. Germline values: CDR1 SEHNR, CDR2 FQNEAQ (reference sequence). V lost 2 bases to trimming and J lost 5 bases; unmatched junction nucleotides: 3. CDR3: CASSLSGQGGDTQYF. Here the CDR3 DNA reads TGTGCCAGCAGCTTATCGGGACAGGGGGGAGATACGCAGTATTTT.

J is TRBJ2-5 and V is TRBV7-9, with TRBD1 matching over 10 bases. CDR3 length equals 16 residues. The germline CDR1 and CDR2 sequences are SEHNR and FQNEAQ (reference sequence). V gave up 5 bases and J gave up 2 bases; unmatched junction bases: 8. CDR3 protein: CASSPPAGQGQETQYF. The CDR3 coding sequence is TGTGCCAGCAGCCCACCAGCGGGACAGGGGCAAGAGACCCAGTACTTC.

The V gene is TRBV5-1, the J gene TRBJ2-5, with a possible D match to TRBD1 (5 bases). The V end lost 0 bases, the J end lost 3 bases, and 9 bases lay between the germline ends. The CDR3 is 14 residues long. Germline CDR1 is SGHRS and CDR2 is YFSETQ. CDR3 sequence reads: CASSLGGKKETQYF. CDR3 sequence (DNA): TGCGCCAGCAGCTTGGGGGGCAAGAAAGAGACCCAGTACTTC. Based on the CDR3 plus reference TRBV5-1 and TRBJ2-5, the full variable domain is KAGVTQTPRYLIKTRGQQVTLSCSPISGHRSVSWYQQTPGQGLQFLFEYFSETQRNKGNFPGRFSGRQFSNSRSEMNVSTLELGDSALYLCASSLGGKKETQYFGPGTRLLVL.